This T cell receptor (beta chain) stems from a study of cytomegalovirus exposure and HLA in healthy donors. Study details: Ancestry clustering placed 81% of approximately 420 genotyped donors in the Caucasian-associated cluster.

Use of 60 Vbeta and 13 Jbeta primers characterized the PCR. Clones were sequenced by immunoSEQ multiplex PCR, and TCRdb holds only the in-frame ones, with some missing. The sample carries under 300,000 clones, about 86% recorded once. CDR3 size: 13 residues. With 1 base removed from V and 4 bases from J, the gap between germline ends came to 7 bases. CDR1 and CDR2 from the germline V gene are SGHDN and FVKESK. Worth noting for this clone: What it recognizes is unknown.

Unrecorded immune exposure was likely among donors, who were nominally healthy when sampled. General study points: Of the V segments, some could not be distinguished, including TRBV6-2 and TRBV6-3, and were excluded.

V gene TRBV14 combines with J gene TRBJ1-2, with D possibly TRBD1 on 5 matching bases. The TCR sequence derives from an older woman in good health and CMV-seropositive. The specimen sequenced was PBMCs. In nucleotides, the CDR3 is TGTGCCAGCAGCCAAGCAGGGATCTATGGCTACACCTTC. Protein product: CASSQAGIYGYTF.